The following is a T cell receptor (beta chain) sequence with its context. The CDR3 is 13 residues long. V shed 8 bases, J shed 0 bases, and the junction held 5 bases outside the gene matches. Germline CDR1 reads SQVTM; CDR2 reads ANQGSEA. PCR used 60 Vbeta primers and 13 Jbeta primers. TCRdb's copy holds only in-frame clones and misses some; the assay was immunoSEQ multiplex PCR. Of over 120,000 clones in the sample, approximately 84% were seen once. This entry is derived from a study of cytomegalovirus exposure and HLA in healthy donors. The sample consisted of PBMCs. This chain uses TRBV29-1 with TRBJ1-1; 8 bases are a match to TRBD1. This receptor was taken from a woman in her fifties or sixties in good health and CMV-seropositive. DNA for the CDR3: TGCAGCAGGCGACAGGGGTTGAACACTGAAGCTTTCTTT. Encoded protein: CSRRQGLNTEAFF.